Listed below are T cell receptor beta chains from one sample, sequenced in a study of regulatory T cells in long-lasting Graves disease. MiXCR was run by TCRdb on the multiplex PCR reads, yielding one entry per CDR3 protein. The data contain fewer than 400,000 distinct CDR3 sequences, about 18% of them singletons. Sequencing used peripheral blood mononuclear cells (PBMCs), obtained when the disease was refractory, from a patient treated with antithyroid drugs. Receptors were obtained from a female donor with Graves disease. Each CDR3 is given without its conserved first and last residue.

CDR3	J	V
AIKAGSSYEQY	TRBJ2-7	TRBV10-3
ASSFRGSGRDGYT	TRBJ1-2	TRBV11-2
AISDGFTLDSYEQY	TRBJ2-7	TRBV10-3
ASSTRQGARNEKLF	TRBJ1-4	TRBV28
ASSQPRVRNTEAF	TRBJ1-1	TRBV14
ASSVDRGSWYGYT	TRBJ1-2	TRBV7-2
ASSYKNPWVTQY	TRBJ2-3	TRBV12-3/TRBV12-4
ASSPEVGSPGQGQNQPQH	TRBJ1-5	TRBV7-9
ASSFHRSPQY	TRBJ2-5	TRBV7-9
AISPTSGRGYEQF	TRBJ2-1	TRBV10-3
ASSLAGPPAEAF	TRBJ1-1	TRBV12-3/TRBV12-4
ASSLFRGGGTEAF	TRBJ1-1	TRBV12-3/TRBV12-4
ASSHLDRGMYGYT	TRBJ1-2	TRBV3-1
ASSLDRTEAF	TRBJ1-1	TRBV7-8
ASTRTEGYTGELF	TRBJ2-2	TRBV18
ASSQDIVGLTQY	TRBJ2-5	TRBV3-1
ATSDSYGESNQPQH	TRBJ1-5	TRBV24-1
ASRRGTGYSNQPQH	TRBJ1-5	TRBV6-1
ASSRLAGPYEQY	TRBJ2-7	TRBV28
ASSSGLVGETQY	TRBJ2-5	TRBV5-1
ASSAQALLAKNIQY	TRBJ2-4	TRBV6-1
SSAEGHEQY	TRBJ2-7	TRBV29-1
ASSLNSIGGLAGVRNTGELF	TRBJ2-2	TRBV28
ASSPGQGAVTGELF	TRBJ2-2	TRBV7-9
AIGSGTDNYGYT	TRBJ1-2	TRBV10-3
ASGLVIAVNYGYT	TRBJ1-2	TRBV12-5
ASNSRNGPQH	TRBJ1-5	TRBV28
SARGTLPVQGFKQPQH	TRBJ1-5	TRBV20-1
ASRGGTRTLAKNIQY	TRBJ2-4	TRBV11-1
ASSFGATDEKLF	TRBJ1-4	TRBV27
SVEGGQGRAYEQY	TRBJ2-7	TRBV29-1
ASSTHGGSYEQY	TRBJ2-7	TRBV19
ASTDRVDTIY	TRBJ1-3	TRBV6-1
SARDFQQGLHRSNQPQH	TRBJ1-5	TRBV20-1
ASSRLELAGAYEQY	TRBJ2-7	TRBV5-1
SVPRNTEAF	TRBJ1-1	TRBV20-1
ASSEYSGVEQY	TRBJ2-7	TRBV6-1
ASSQDSWGNNNSPLH	TRBJ1-6	TRBV3-1
ASRDEGYT	TRBJ1-2	TRBV28
ASSSPRTDGYT	TRBJ1-2	TRBV12-3/TRBV12-4
SAPGGWSNLVRVETQY	TRBJ2-5	TRBV20-1
AWGRPGTKRELF	TRBJ2-2	TRBV30
ASSWGGASYEQY	TRBJ2-7	TRBV5-6
ASSLTGRGFEQY	TRBJ2-7	TRBV13
ATSRGDREYNSPLH	TRBJ1-6	TRBV15
SAGTGLGYT	TRBJ1-2	TRBV20-1
ASSVKLNTGELF	TRBJ2-2	TRBV2
AIRTDLDSPLH	TRBJ1-6	TRBV10-3
ASDIWAANNTEAF	TRBJ1-1	TRBV3-1
ASSYSKNQPQH	TRBJ1-5	TRBV6-9
ASSLEGRASYEQY	TRBJ2-7	TRBV4-1
ASSSTGRTLYEQY	TRBJ2-7	TRBV7-9
ASSVSEPGTGEVNTEAF	TRBJ1-1	TRBV9
ASSPRKGSSNYGYT	TRBJ1-2	TRBV6-1
SARAGALPDTQY	TRBJ2-3	TRBV20-1